The 17 T cell receptor beta chains below all came from one sample that was sequenced in a study of T cell repertoires in cytomegalovirus infection. MiXCR, applied by TCRdb to the reads, yields one record per CDR3 protein. The top ten hold approximately 93% of the sample, which has roughly 78,000 distinct CDR3 sequences, 35% to 45% seen once. Their target antigens are unknown. The sample here was CD8+ T cells from cultured PBMCs, taken from culture after CMV antigen stimulation. The receptor source for this set is a human donor in good health (CMV status not recorded). Some clones in this sample may be carry-over from other donors' samples.

The chain is built from TRBV12-5 and TRBJ2-7, with 7 bases fitting TRBD1. CDR1 LGHNT and CDR2 FRNRAP come from the germline V gene. J was trimmed by 6 bases and V by 7 bases; bases with no gene match: 12. The CDR3 consists of 14 residues. CDR3 sequence reads: CASAPDRLPPEQYF. The CDR3 DNA is TGTGCTAGTGCTCCGGACAGGCTACCCCCCGAGCAGTACTTC.

The chain couples TRBV6-1 to TRBJ2-2; D is uncertain. CDR1 and CDR2 from the germline V gene are MNHNS and SASEGT. The CDR3 totals 14 residues. Trimming took off 2 bases at V and 6 bases at J, with 10 bases between the two ends. The CDR3 protein is CASSESGRPGELFF. DNA of the CDR3: TGTGCCAGCAGTGAATCCGGGCGGCCCGGGGAGCTGTTTTTT.

This clonotype showed up many times. The CDR3 nucleotides are TGTGCCAGCAGCCCGAGGTTTGTAGTGGAGAGCTCCTACGAGCAGTACTTC. Amino acid sequence: CASSPRFVVESSYEQYF. V usage is TRBV7-2 and J usage is TRBJ2-7; no clear D. The CDR3 has 17 residues. Germline V gene data show CDR1 as SGHTA and CDR2 as FQGNSA. The germline V and J ends were trimmed by 5 bases and 0 bases, with 20 bases remaining between them. Together with reference TRBV7-2 and TRBJ2-7, the CDR3 gives the full variable domain: GAGVSQSPSNKVTEKGKDVELRCDPISGHTALYWYRQSLGQGLEFLIYFQGNSAPDKSGLPSDRFSAERTGGSVSTLTIQRTQQEDSAVYLCASSPRFVVESSYEQYFGPGTRLTVT.

The V gene is TRBV6-6, the J gene TRBJ2-1; TRBD1 agrees at 8 bases. Germline V gene lookup returns CDR1 MNHNY and CDR2 SVGAGI (reference sequence). The CDR3 runs 14 residues. Trimming took 6 bases from V and 3 from J; bases not matched to a gene: 4. The CDR3 spells CASRRQGSYNEQFF. In DNA, the CDR3 is TGTGCCAGCAGACGACAGGGGAGCTACAATGAGCAGTTCTTC.

The chain carries TRBV4-1 and TRBJ1-5; the D is unclear. V was trimmed by 5 bases and J by 1 base, leaving 12 bases between them. The CDR3 contains 15 residues. Germline V gene lookup returns CDR1 MGHRA and CDR2 YSYEKL. CDR3 sequence reads: CASSGRRASNQPQHF. As DNA, the CDR3 is TGCGCCAGCAGCGGCAGGCGGGCGAGCAATCAGCCCCAGCATTTT.

This clonotype turned up a few times. The chain joins TRBV14 to TRBJ2-5; D possibly uses TRBD1 or TRBD2 (5 bases each). This CDR3 comprises 13 residues. Between the trimmed V and J ends, which lost 3 bases and 4 bases, there was a span of 9 bases. Looked up from germline, CDR1 is SGHDN and CDR2 is FVKESK. CDR3: CASSQAGTETQYF. As DNA, the CDR3 is TGTGCCAGCAGCCAGGCAGGGACAGAGACCCAGTACTTC. Together with reference TRBV14 and TRBJ2-5, the CDR3 gives the full variable domain: EAGVTQFPSHSVIEKGQTVTLRCDPISGHDNLYWYRRVMGKEIKFLLHFVKESKQDESGMPNNRFLAERTGGTYSTLKVQPAELEDSGVYFCASSQAGTETQYFGPGTRLLVL.

The chain links TRBV11-2 to TRBJ2-1; tentatively, D is TRBD2 (6 bases). CDR1 SGHAT and CDR2 FQNNGV come from the germline V gene. V lost 3 bases and J lost 0, with 12 bases in between. This CDR3 is 16 amino acids long. The DNA of the CDR3 is TGTGCCAGCAGCTTCCTAGCGTCGAGCTCCTACAATGAGCAGTTCTTC. Its translation is CASSFLASSSYNEQFF.

The chain has TRBV11-2 and TRBJ1-2, with D possibly TRBD1 on 6 matching bases. V was pared by 1 base and J by 7 bases, with 13 bases between. From germline, CDR1 is SGHAT and CDR2 FQNNGV. This CDR3 region has 14 residues. The CDR3 nucleotides are TGTGCCAGCAGCTTAGTAGGGGGGGGCCGTGGCTACACCTTC. Protein sequence: CASSLVGGGRGYTF.

This chain uses TRBV7-9 with TRBJ2-1; 9 nucleotides match TRBD2. The CDR3 runs to 18 residues. Per germline, CDR1 SEHNR and CDR2 FQNEAQ (reference sequence). Unmatched junction bases numbered 15, after V lost 0 bases and J lost 9 bases. In DNA, the CDR3 is TGTGCCAGCAGCTTAGCGACAGGACCAGCGGGGGGTCGTCTTGAGCAGTTCTTC. Encoded protein: CASSLATGPAGGRLEQFF.

This clonotype was detected only a few times. The chain recombines TRBV2 with TRBJ1-6, with D maybe TRBD1 (5 bases). The CDR3 spans 15 residues. Trimming took 5 bases from V and 6 from J, leaving 14 bases between them. CDR1 and CDR2 (germline): SNHLY, FYNNEI. Here the CDR3 DNA reads TGTGCCAGCAGTCCGAGGGACCTCGGTAATTCACCCCTCCACTTT. It is translated as CASSPRDLGNSPLHF.

V and J are TRBV6-6 and TRBJ2-2; 9 bases are shared with TRBD1. The CDR3 loop spans 18 amino acids. V lost 0 bases, J lost 3 bases, and 8 bases stayed unmatched. Per germline, CDR1 MNHNY and CDR2 SVGAGI (reference sequence). The CDR3 here is CASSYSVEWTGDTGELFF. The CDR3 DNA sequence: TGTGCCAGCAGTTACTCGGTCGAGTGGACAGGGGACACCGGGGAGCTGTTTTTT.

This clonotype showed up just a few times. The chain uses TRBV6-2 or TRBV6-3 and TRBJ2-1; TRBD2 agrees at 12 bases. Germline V gives CDR1 MNHEY, CDR2 SVGEGT. The CDR3 has 20 residues. J lost 9 bases, V lost 2 bases, and 20 bases had no gene match. This chain's CDR3 is CASSYLAVLAGGPLTAEQFF. The CDR3 DNA sequence: TGTGCCAGCAGTTACCTCGCGGTCCTAGCGGGGGGGCCTCTTACAGCTGAGCAGTTCTTC.

This chain links TRBV6-5 with TRBJ1-5; D gene unclear. The CDR3 runs 15 residues. V was shortened by 2 bases and J by 1 base, with 9 bases between the two germline ends. Looked up from germline, CDR1 is MNHEY and CDR2 is SVGAGI. The CDR3 DNA reads as TGTGCCAGCAGTTACGGCTTAGGAAGCAATCAGCCCCAGCATTTT. This encodes CASSYGLGSNQPQHF.

J is TRBJ1-1 and V is TRBV4-2; D is undetermined. V was trimmed by 0 bases and J by 4 bases, leaving 12 bases between them. Germline V CDR1 and CDR2: LGHNA, YNFKEQ. The CDR3 consists of 15 residues. The CDR3 is CASSQDVGSPTEAFF. The CDR3 region has the DNA TGTGCCAGCAGCCAAGATGTTGGGTCACCCACTGAAGCTTTCTTT.

The rearrangement links TRBV4-1 to TRBJ2-7, with a possible D match to TRBD1 (6 bases). Looked up from germline, CDR1 is MGHRA and CDR2 is YSYEKL. This CDR3 contains 15 residues. V was trimmed by 1 base and J by 1 base, leaving 11 bases between them. CDR3 DNA sequence: TGCGCCAGCAGCCAAGTTTTCGACAGGTCCTACGAGCAGTACTTC. Residues: CASSQVFDRSYEQYF.

The rearrangement links TRBV5-4 to TRBJ2-7; 8 nucleotides align to TRBD1. The CDR3 is 15 residues long. After removal of 4 bases from V and 0 bases from J, the junction contained 6 bases not matched to a gene. From germline, CDR1 is SGHNT and CDR2 YYREEE (reference sequence). Written as DNA, the CDR3 is TGTGCCAGCAGCCCCCTGACAGGGGACTCCTACGAGCAGTACTTC. Translating it yields CASSPLTGDSYEQYF.

The chain links TRBV20-1 to TRBJ2-3, with D perhaps matching TRBD2 (6 bases). V lost 2 bases and J lost 1, with 16 bases in between. This CDR3 has 16 amino acids. CDR1 DFQATT and CDR2 SNEGSKA come from the germline V gene (reference sequence). The DNA for the CDR3 is TGCAGTGCTAGATGGGTCGGGAGCGCCGGCACAGATACGCAGTATTTT. Encoded protein: CSARWVGSAGTDTQYF.